The next 21 T cell receptor beta chains were all read from a single sample in a study of cytomegalovirus exposure and HLA in healthy donors. 60 Vbeta and 13 Jbeta primers were used in PCR. TCRdb's copy holds only in-frame clones and misses some; the assay was immunoSEQ multiplex PCR. The sample lists about 93,000 clones, approximately 80% seen once, with 3% to 3.5% in the top ten. The sample consisted of PBMCs. The source of these receptors is a middle-aged woman in good health and CMV-seronegative.

The gene calls are TRBV18 and TRBJ2-7, with 9 bases that match TRBD1. The V gene end was trimmed by 8 bases and the J gene end by 5 bases; junction bases not matched to a gene: 10. CDR1 is KGHSH and CDR2 is LQKENI in the germline V gene. The CDR3 totals 14 residues. In nucleotides, the CDR3 is TGTGCCAGCCGCTCCGGGACAGGGAACCACGAGCAGTACTTC. Translated, it gives CASRSGTGNHEQYF.

The chain links TRBV5-8 to TRBJ2-3, with 7 bases matching TRBD1. The trim removed 0 bases at V and 4 bases at J, leaving 2 bases unmatched. Germline V gives CDR1 SGHTS, CDR2 YDEGEE. The CDR3 has 14 amino acids. The CDR3 reads CASSLGQGSDTQYF. The CDR3, as DNA: TGTGCCAGCAGCTTGGGACAGGGATCAGATACGCAGTATTTT.

The chain couples TRBV6-1 to TRBJ2-4; 9 bases map to TRBD1. The germline gives CDR1 MNHNS, CDR2 SASEGT. The junction had 7 bases not matched to a gene; V was cut back by 3 bases and J by 1 base. The CDR3 extends over 17 amino acids. CDR3 loop: CASSEFGTGFAKNIQYF. The CDR3 DNA reads as TGTGCCAGCAGTGAGTTCGGGACAGGGTTTGCCAAAAACATTCAGTACTTC.

The chain carries TRBV9 and TRBJ2-7; TRBD2 might be the D (6 bases). V was trimmed by 4 bases and J by 6 bases, leaving 14 bases between them. Per germline, CDR1 SGDLS and CDR2 YYNGEE. The length of the CDR3 is 13 residues. Here the CDR3 DNA reads TGTGCCAGCAGCCCCTGGTCCGGGAGCGAGCAGTACTTC. Amino acid sequence: CASSPWSGSEQYF.

Only a few counts were recorded for this clone. The V and J genes are TRBV19 and TRBJ2-1; 8 nucleotides line up with TRBD1. Germline V gene sequence: CDR1 LNHDA, CDR2 SQIVND (reference sequence). After removal of 5 bases from V and 10 bases from J, the junction contained 7 bases not matched to a gene. This CDR3 region has 13 residues. CDR3 bases: TGTGCCAGTAGTGTTGGACAGGGCGGCGAGCAGTTCTTC. Translating it yields CASSVGQGGEQFF.

The chain combines TRBV19 with TRBJ2-7; 13 bases agree with TRBD2. This CDR3 has 15 amino acids. The V segment lost 4 bases and the J segment 3 bases; nucleotides outside the gene matches: 3. The germline CDR1 and CDR2 sequences are LNHDA and SQIVND (reference sequence). CDR3 amino acids: CASSRTSGRNYEQYF. The CDR3 nucleotides read TGTGCCAGTAGTAGGACTAGCGGGAGAAACTACGAGCAGTACTTC.

There are many counts of this clone. The chain is built from TRBV11-2 and TRBJ2-7; D gene ambiguous. This CDR3 is 14 amino acids long. V dropped 1 base and J dropped 4 bases, with 11 bases sitting between them. The germline V gene has CDR1 SGHAT and CDR2 FQNNGV. The CDR3 here is CASSLGRAIYEQYF. The CDR3 DNA sequence: TGTGCCAGCAGCTTAGGTAGAGCTATATACGAGCAGTACTTC.

This clone occurred a few times. The chain recombines TRBV15 with TRBJ1-1; D ambiguous. The CDR3 contains 13 residues. CDR1 and CDR2 from the germline V gene are LNHNV and YYDKDF (reference sequence). Trimming removed 11 bases from V and 1 base from J, with 14 bases in between. CDR3 protein: CASHSSPNTEAFF. CDR3 DNA sequence: TGTGCCTCGCACAGCAGTCCGAACACTGAAGCTTTCTTT. The whole variable domain, filled in from reference TRBV15 and TRBJ1-1, reads DAMVIQNPRYQVTQFGKPVTLSCSQTLNHNVMYWYQQKSSQAPKLLFHYYDKDFNNEADTPDNFQSRRPNTSFCFLDIRSPGLGDTAMYLCASHSSPNTEAFFGQGTRLTVV.

Many counts were recorded for this clone. The chain is built from TRBV6-1 and TRBJ2-3; TRBD2 aligns across 9 bases. Trimming removed 4 bases from V and 5 bases from J; junction bases left unmatched: 4. Germline-derived CDR1 and CDR2 are MNHNS and SASEGT. The CDR3 extends over 14 amino acids. CDR3 in DNA: TGTGCCAGCAGTGTAGCGGGAGCTAGAGATACGCAGTATTTT. Protein: CASSVAGARDTQYF.

The chain has TRBV11-2 and TRBJ2-7, with D perhaps TRBD2 (5 bases). CDR1 is SGHAT and CDR2 is FQNNGV in the germline V gene. V lost 5 bases and J lost 6, with 17 bases in between. The CDR3 is 14 amino acids. CDR3 region: CASSPRTNGGEQYF. The DNA of the CDR3 is TGTGCCAGCAGCCCGAGGACCAACGGAGGCGAGCAGTACTTC.

CDR3 sequence reads: CASSIGQGYGYTF. CDR3 nucleotide sequence: TGTGCCAGCAGCATCGGACAGGGGTATGGCTACACCTTC. J is TRBJ1-2 and V is TRBV7-9; the match to TRBD1 covers 9 bases. Per germline, CDR1 SEHNR and CDR2 FQNEAQ (reference sequence). Unmatched junction bases numbered 3, after V lost 5 bases and J lost 5 bases. This CDR3 has 13 residues.

The chain uses TRBV9 and TRBJ1-4; TRBD1 agrees at 7 bases. The CDR3 has 15 amino acids. Germline V lookup: CDR1 SGDLS, CDR2 YYNGEE. With 0 bases clipped from V and 7 bases from J, the junction kept 6 bases outside the gene matches. CDR3: CASSVEDRAAEKLFF. In DNA form, the CDR3 reads TGTGCCAGCAGCGTAGAAGACAGGGCGGCTGAAAAACTGTTTTTT. The variable domain in full, completed from reference TRBV9 and TRBJ1-4, reads DSGVTQTPKHLITATGQRVTLRCSPRSGDLSVYWYQQSLDQGLQFLIQYYNGEERAKGNILERFSAQQFPDLHSELNLSSLELGDSALYFCASSVEDRAAEKLFFGSGTQLSVL.

V gene TRBV5-4 combines with J gene TRBJ2-3; 7 bases agree with TRBD2. The CDR3 loop spans 14 amino acids. The germline gives CDR1 SGHNT, CDR2 YYREEE (reference sequence). V was clipped by 5 bases and J by 2 bases; unmatched bases: 5. This CDR3 reads CASRLAVNTDTQYF. The CDR3 nucleotides read TGTGCCAGCAGGCTAGCGGTAAACACAGATACGCAGTATTTT. The whole variable domain, remainder taken from reference TRBV5-4 and TRBJ2-3, is ETGVTQSPTHLIKTRGQQVTLRCSSQSGHNTVSWYQQALGQGPQFIFQYYREEENGRGNFPPRFSGLQFPNYSSELNVNALELDDSALYLCASRLAVNTDTQYFGPGTRLTVL.

The V gene is TRBV6-1, the J gene TRBJ2-7; tentatively, D is TRBD2 (7 bases). This CDR3 has 14 residues. The germline V and J ends were trimmed by 3 bases and 5 bases, with 14 bases remaining between them. The V gene's germline CDR1 is MNHNS and CDR2 SASEGT. The CDR3 is CASSDSRGPDEQYF. The DNA for the CDR3 is TGTGCCAGCAGTGATTCGCGGGGGCCCGACGAGCAGTACTTC.

The chain recombines TRBV28 with TRBJ2-2; 13 nucleotides agree with TRBD2. CDR1 is MDHEN, CDR2 SYDVKM, per germline. The junction had 9 bases not matched to a gene; V was cut back by 5 bases and J by 6 bases. The CDR3 is 17 residues long. The CDR3 region has the DNA TGTGCCAGCAGTGCTCCCGGGACTAGCGGGAAACCCGGGGAGCTGTTTTTT. This translates into CASSAPGTSGKPGELFF.

The chain couples TRBV28 to TRBJ1-2; no reliable D call. Germline-derived CDR1 and CDR2 are MDHEN and SYDVKM. Trimming left V 5 bases short and J 8 bases short, with 15 bases between. There are 13 residues in the CDR3. CDR3 sequence: CASSPPGAGGYTF. CDR3 sequence (DNA): TGTGCCAGCAGTCCCCCCGGTGCGGGCGGCTACACCTTC.

The rearrangement links TRBV5-4 to TRBJ2-3; TRBD2 is a possible D gene (5 bases). The germline V gene encodes CDR1 SGHNT and CDR2 YYREEE (reference sequence). The length of the CDR3 is 16 residues. V lost 4 bases and J 3 bases, leaving 18 bases between the germline ends. This CDR3 is CASSKAPLPGTDTQYF. In nucleotides, the CDR3 is TGTGCCAGCAGCAAGGCCCCACTACCGGGGACAGATACGCAGTATTTT.

The V gene is TRBV19, the J gene TRBJ2-7, with TRBD1 identical over 11 bases. Germline CDR1 is LNHDA and CDR2 is SQIVND (reference sequence). The length of the CDR3 is 16 residues. Unmatched junction bases numbered 11, after V lost 6 bases and J lost 4 bases. The CDR3 spells CASRGTGGPIPYEQYF. The CDR3 DNA sequence: TGTGCCAGTAGGGGGACAGGGGGACCTATCCCGTACGAGCAGTACTTC.

The CDR3 coding sequence is TGCGCCAGCATCCGAACCACAGGGGACACCGGGGAGCTGTTTTTT. This encodes CASIRTTGDTGELFF. The chain combines TRBV5-1 with TRBJ2-2; 7 bases match TRBD1. The CDR3 length is 15 residues. J gave up 3 bases and V 6 bases, and 8 bases lay outside the gene matches. The germline CDR1 and CDR2 sequences are SGHRS and YFSETQ.

The rearrangement links TRBV7-3 to TRBJ2-2; 10 bases are a match to TRBD2. V lost 1 base, J lost 6 bases, and 11 bases stayed unmatched. In germline, CDR1 is SGHTA, CDR2 FQGTGA. This CDR3 is built from 18 residues. Here the CDR3 reads CASSLNARLGTSAGELFF. CDR3 nucleotides: TGTGCCAGCAGCTTAAACGCGCGACTTGGGACTAGCGCCGGGGAGCTGTTTTTT.

The V gene is TRBV28, the J gene TRBJ2-2; D gene uncertain. The V gene's germline CDR1 is MDHEN and CDR2 SYDVKM. V lost 7 bases to trimming and J lost 5 bases, with 11 bases between them. The CDR3 has 13 amino acids. The chain's CDR3 is CASINIRTGELFF. CDR3 sequence (DNA): TGTGCCAGCATAAATATCAGAACCGGGGAGCTGTTTTTT.